This paragraph reports one TCR beta chain. Authors' data handling: Reference gene primers were amplified, and this amplification served to estimate nucleated cell counts. TCRdb keeps only in-frame clones here, not all; method: immunoSEQ multiplex PCR. V and J calls and clone size follow that table, whereas D and trimming were derived from the DNA. The repertoire has 85,000 to 90,000 clones, more than 60% of them found once; the top ten carry roughly 10%. The data were taken from a study of blood T cell repertoires in COVID-19. Looking at the study overall: The analysed material was cDNA or gDNA that came from T cells, B-cell-depleted T cells, or PBMCs.

The clonotype originates from a man in his 70s with acute or convalescent COVID-19. Sample: peripheral blood.

The CDR3 loop reads CASSRGDYYEQYF. CDR3 DNA sequence: TGTGCCAGTAGCAGGGGGGATTACTACGAGCAGTACTTC. The V and J genes are TRBV19 and TRBJ2-7; a possible D gene is TRBD1 (7 bases). CDR1 is LNHDA and CDR2 is SQIVND in the germline V gene (reference sequence). The CDR3 runs 13 residues. Trimming took 6 bases from V and 3 from J, leaving 12 bases between them.